The source of this T cell receptor beta chain is a study of glioma-infiltrating T cells. V lost 8 bases and J lost 5, with 16 bases in between. CDR1 and CDR2 from the germline V gene are SGHTA and FQGTGA. The CDR3 totals 14 residues. TCR alpha and beta CDR3 regions were amplified from RNA using iRepertoire nested multiplex PCR. TCRdb re-called the multiplex PCR reads with MiXCR, one entry per CDR3 protein. The sample lists 15,000 to 20,000 distinct CDR3 sequences; 58% were seen once. This clonotype originated in a human donor with low-grade glioma or glioblastoma, undergoing nonglioma brain surgery, or in good health (not recorded which). This chain joins TRBV7-3 and TRBJ2-1; D is unresolved. Sequences were obtained from glioma tissue, nonneoplastic brain tissue, or PBMCs (not recorded which). Written as DNA, the CDR3 is TGTGCCAGCGGATTGGATGCAGCGAACAATGAGCAGTTCTTC. Amino acids: CASGLDAANNEQFF. Combining the CDR3 with reference TRBV7-3 and TRBJ2-1 gives the whole variable domain GAGVSQTPSNKVTEKGKYVELRCDPISGHTALYWYRQSLGQGPEFLIYFQGTGAADDSGLPNDRFFAVRPEGSVSTLKIQRTERGDSAVYLCASGLDAANNEQFFGPGTRLTVL.